This T cell receptor (beta chain) appears in the sequencing data of a study of regulatory T cells in long-lasting Graves disease. Turning to the study itself: Antithyroid drug intake by newly diagnosed Graves' patients had lasted under 3 months. Study conclusions and caveats: Graves' patients with persistent disease showed TCR diversity lower than patients newly diagnosed.

Regarding time point: newly diagnosed GD, antithyroid drugs for less than 3 months. With RNA extracted from PBMCs as input, the TCR library was made. Trimming took 5 bases from V and 0 from J, leaving 11 bases between them. CDR1 MNHNS and CDR2 SASEGT come from the germline V gene. The CDR3 is 15 amino acids. CDR3-region Arm-PCR and iRepertoire HTBI primers produced the TCR beta libraries. TCRdb processed the multiplex PCR reads anew with MiXCR; each CDR3 protein has one entry. Here the sample spans fewer than 450,000 distinct CDR3 sequences, approximately 16% being singletons. This clonotype was counted a few times. The antigen remains unidentified. These records were also assigned to another study, of T cells in Graves' hyperthyroidism and ophthalmopathy.

The sample here was peripheral blood mononuclear cells (PBMCs), taken at new diagnosis, from a patient treated with antithyroid drugs. The source of this sequence is a woman aged 40 to 49 with Graves disease. J is TRBJ1-3 and V is TRBV6-1; D remains ambiguous. The CDR3 sequence: CASSLPPYSGNTIYF. The CDR3 nucleotides are TGTGCCAGCAGTCTCCCACCCTACTCTGGAAACACCATATATTTT.